A selection of T cell receptor beta chains follows, all from one sample in a study of T-cell memory formation after mild COVID-19. MiXCR, applied by TCRdb to the 5' RACE reads, yields one record per CDR3 protein. This sample yields hundreds of thousands of distinct CDR3 sequences, of which less than 9.5% are seen a single time; 20% to 25% belongs to the top ten. Sequencing input: PBMCs or a T cell subset sorted from them (not recorded which). The source is a man aged 18-30 years who had mild COVID-19 (a few samples of this study predate the infection). Cell type and time point are not known. CDR3s include the opening cysteine and the closing phenylalanine or tryptophan. A D gene is named only where the DNA matches it firmly. The size entry is marked missing in some rows and otherwise reads once, few, many or a size class.

>-|TRBJ2-7|TRBV3-2|16|-
TGTGCCAGCAGCCCGGACAGGGGGTGTTTAACCTACGAGCAGTACTTC
CASSPDRGCLTYEQYF
>few|TRBJ1-2|TRBV6-5|13|-
TGTGCCAGCAGTCCCGGGTCCCGGAATGGCTACACCTTC
CASSPGSRNGYTF
>-|TRBJ1-4|TRBV7-2|15|TRBD1
TGTGCCAGCAGCCTACAGGGGACGGGTAATGAAAAACTGTTTTTT
CASSLQGTGNEKLFF
>many|TRBJ2-1|TRBV4-3|17|TRBD1
TGCGCCAGCAGCCAAGGGGGGACAGGGCCGGACTACAATGAGCAGTTCTTC
CASSQGGTGPDYNEQFF
>-|TRBJ2-1|TRBV11-3|15|-
TGTGCCAGCAGCTTGGAGGGAAGCTCCTACAATGAGCAGTTCTTC
CASSLEGSSYNEQFF
>many|TRBJ2-2|TRBV9|13|-
TGTGCCAGCCGGACGGCGAACACCGGGGAGCTGTTTTTT
CASRTANTGELFF
>many|TRBJ2-1|TRBV5-1|15|-
TGCGCCAGCAGCTTGGAGGGGGAGTCCTACAATGAGCAGTTCTTC
CASSLEGESYNEQFF
>many|TRBJ2-1|TRBV5-1|14|-
TGCGCCAGCAGCTTGGGGGGGGGGCGCAATGAGCAGTTCTTC
CASSLGGGRNEQFF
>few|TRBJ1-2|TRBV9|16|-
TGTGCCAGCAGCCCCCCATCCCCGGGCCTTAACTATGGCTACACCTTC
CASSPPSPGLNYGYTF
>-|TRBJ2-7|TRBV30|13|-
TGTGCCTGGAGTGAAGGGACGGACTACGAGCAGTACTTC
CAWSEGTDYEQYF
>-|TRBJ1-1|TRBV5-1|14|-
TGCGCCAGCAGCACTGGACGGGTAATGACTGAAGCTTTCTTT
CASSTGRVMTEAFF
>many|TRBJ2-1|TRBV7-9|14|-
TGTGCCAGCAGCTTTGATTTATTAGCCTGGGAGCAGTTCTTC
CASSFDLLAWEQFF
>few|TRBJ2-5|TRBV7-9|13|-
TGTGCCAGCCGGAGGCAGGCCGGAGAGACCCAGTACTTC
CASRRQAGETQYF
>few|TRBJ1-6|TRBV6-6|15|-
TGTGCCAGCAGTTTTGATGGCTCCTATAATTCACCCCTCCACTTT
CASSFDGSYNSPLHF
>-|TRBJ1-2|TRBV5-5|15|-
TGTGCCAGCAGCTTAGGGGGGGCGCACATCTATGGCTACACCTTC
CASSLGGAHIYGYTF
>few|TRBJ2-5|TRBV5-6|14|-
TGTGCCAGCAGCTTCAGGGACGTTCAAGAGACCCAGTACTTC
CASSFRDVQETQYF
>-|TRBJ2-3|TRBV15|19|TRBD2
TGTGCCACCAGCAGAGATCATTCTAGCGGGGGCTCTAGCACAGATACGCAGTATTTT
CATSRDHSSGGSSTDTQYF
>few|TRBJ1-6|TRBV6-5|13|-
TGTGCCAGCAGTTACTCAGGTGGAAAACCCCTCCACTTT
CASSYSGGKPLHF
>-|TRBJ1-5|TRBV27|14|-
TGTGCCAGCAGTACAAACAGGGTAGGCCAGCCCCAGCATTTT
CASSTNRVGQPQHF
>many|TRBJ2-7|TRBV4-1|13|TRBD1
TGCGCCAGCAGCCATGGACAGGGGAACGAGCAGTACTTC
CASSHGQGNEQYF
>many|TRBJ1-2|TRBV5-1|16|-
TGCGCCAGCAGCCTCAGCGCGGGACGGAACAACTATGGCTACACCTTC
CASSLSAGRNNYGYTF
>few|TRBJ1-2|TRBV2|14|-
TGTGCCAGCAGTGAAGCTAAACGGAACTATGGCTACACCTTC
CASSEAKRNYGYTF
>-|TRBJ1-2|TRBV5-1|16|-
TGCGCCAGCAGCTTGGGGAGCAAGATCTTGTCCTATGGCTACACCTTC
CASSLGSKILSYGYTF
>many|TRBJ2-3|TRBV12-3/TRBV12-4|14|TRBD2
TGTGCCAGCAGTGGGACTACCCACACAGATACGCAGTATTTT
CASSGTTHTDTQYF
>many|TRBJ2-3|TRBV12-3/TRBV12-4|13|-
TGTGCCAGCACCGTCGGGGAGACAGATACGCAGTATTTT
CASTVGETDTQYF
>few|TRBJ2-1|TRBV9|17|TRBD2
TGTGCCAGCAGCGTAGGAGGCTTTTCCCGGGAGGACAATGAGCAGTTCTTC
CASSVGGFSREDNEQFF
>-|TRBJ1-5|TRBV29-1|12|-
TGCAGCGTCCCCAGAAGGAATCAGCCCCAGCATTTT
CSVPRRNQPQHF
>few|TRBJ2-1|TRBV3-1|13|-
TGTGCCAGCAGCCAGGACCTGGGGGCAGGGCAGTTCTTC
CASSQDLGAGQFF
>few|TRBJ1-2|TRBV6-6|13|-
TGTGCCAGCAGTTACTTGGGGGCGAATGGCTACACCTTC
CASSYLGANGYTF
>-|TRBJ2-5|TRBV24-1|16|TRBD1
TGTGCCACCAGTGACCCTTCGGACAGGCCCAAAGAGACCCAGTACTTC
CATSDPSDRPKETQYF
>many|TRBJ2-2|TRBV12-3/TRBV12-4|16|-
TGTGCCAGCAGTTTGAACGCGGGGGCTAACACCGGGGAGCTGTTTTTT
CASSLNAGANTGELFF
>-|TRBJ1-1|TRBV2|14|-
TGTGCCAGCAGTGGGGCATATCAGAACACTGAAGCTTTCTTT
CASSGAYQNTEAFF
>many|TRBJ2-3|TRBV7-9|16|TRBD2
TGTGCCAGCAGCTCTCCGACTAGCGGAATCACAGATACGCAGTATTTT
CASSSPTSGITDTQYF
>few|TRBJ1-5|TRBV7-2|13|-
TGTGCCAGCAGCTTACAGGAGAATCAGCCCCAGCATTTT
CASSLQENQPQHF
>few|TRBJ1-5|TRBV5-1|13|-
TGCGCCAGCAGCTTGGACCGTCCTCCGCCCCAGCATTTT
CASSLDRPPPQHF
>-|TRBJ2-1|TRBV20-1|14|TRBD2
TGCTCCTCCTCACCGGGACTAGCGGTCGGTGAGCAGTTCTTC
CSSSPGLAVGEQFF
>few|TRBJ2-1|TRBV12-3/TRBV12-4|16|-
TGTGCCAGCAGTTCGAGGGGGGGCACCCCCTACAATGAGCAGTTCTTC
CASSSRGGTPYNEQFF